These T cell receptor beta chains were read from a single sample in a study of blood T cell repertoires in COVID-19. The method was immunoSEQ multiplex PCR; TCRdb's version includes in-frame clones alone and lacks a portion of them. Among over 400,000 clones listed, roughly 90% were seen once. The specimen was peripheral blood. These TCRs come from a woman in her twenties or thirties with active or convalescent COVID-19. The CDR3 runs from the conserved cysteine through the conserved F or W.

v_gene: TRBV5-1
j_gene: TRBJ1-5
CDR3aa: CASSLAGDSHQPQHF

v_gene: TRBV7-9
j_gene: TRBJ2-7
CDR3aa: CASSSGTASYEQYF

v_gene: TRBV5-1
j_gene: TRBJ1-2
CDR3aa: CASSISGTVNGYTF

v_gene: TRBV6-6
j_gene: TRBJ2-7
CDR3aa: CASGQGAPGQGYEQYF

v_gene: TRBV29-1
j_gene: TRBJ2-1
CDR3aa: CSVEGLAEVDEQFF

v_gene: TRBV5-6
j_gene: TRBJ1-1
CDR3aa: CASSSKGVSNTEAFF

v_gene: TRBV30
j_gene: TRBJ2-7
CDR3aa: CAWSVGLAGMSYEQYF

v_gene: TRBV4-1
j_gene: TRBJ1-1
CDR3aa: CASSQEPAWGGTEAFF

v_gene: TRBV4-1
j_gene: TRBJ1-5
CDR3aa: CASSQDGQGVEPQHF

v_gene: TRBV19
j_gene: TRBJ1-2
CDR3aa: CASSVGTPSGYTF

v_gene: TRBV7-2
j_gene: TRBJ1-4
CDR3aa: CASSARTGLNEKLFF

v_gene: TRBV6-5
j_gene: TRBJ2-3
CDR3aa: CASSYSWLAGGQMYF

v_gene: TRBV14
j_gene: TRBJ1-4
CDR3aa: CASSHTDRLIEKLFF

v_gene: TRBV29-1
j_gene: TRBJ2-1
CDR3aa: CSVEGRGYNEQFF

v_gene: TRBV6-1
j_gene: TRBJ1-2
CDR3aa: CASSEQGARPYGYTF

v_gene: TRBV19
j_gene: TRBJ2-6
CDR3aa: CASGTTGPSSGANVLTF

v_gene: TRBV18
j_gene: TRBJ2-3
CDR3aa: CASSPSGFSTDTQYF

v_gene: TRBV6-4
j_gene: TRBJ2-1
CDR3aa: CASSLTGAYNEQFF

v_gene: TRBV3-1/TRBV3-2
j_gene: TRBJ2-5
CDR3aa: CASSLLTGYQETQYF

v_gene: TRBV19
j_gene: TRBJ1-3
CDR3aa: CASSTPGRYSGNTIYF

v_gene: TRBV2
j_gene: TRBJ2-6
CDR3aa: CASTTGAGANVLTF

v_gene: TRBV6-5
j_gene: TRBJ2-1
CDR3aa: CASSQGQNFEQFF

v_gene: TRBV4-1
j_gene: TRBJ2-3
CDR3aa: CASSQGIAGGTDTQYF

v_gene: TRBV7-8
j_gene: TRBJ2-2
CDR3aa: CASSRPSGRQNTGELFF

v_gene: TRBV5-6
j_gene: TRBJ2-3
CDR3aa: CASSLRGGNTDTQYF

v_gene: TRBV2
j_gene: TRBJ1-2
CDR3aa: CASVFGGLANYGYTF

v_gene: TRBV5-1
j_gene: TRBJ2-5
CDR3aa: CASSWAGLAGDFTQYF

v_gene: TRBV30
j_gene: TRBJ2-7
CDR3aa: CAWSVRLAGGSYEQYF

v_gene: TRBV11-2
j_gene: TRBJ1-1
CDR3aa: CASSSPERTEAFF

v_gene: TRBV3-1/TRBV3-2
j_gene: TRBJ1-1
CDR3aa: CASSQYERQGAFF

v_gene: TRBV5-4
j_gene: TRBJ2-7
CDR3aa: CASSLFAGVGYEQYF

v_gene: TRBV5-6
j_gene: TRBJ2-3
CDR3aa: CASSLRQGPDTQYF

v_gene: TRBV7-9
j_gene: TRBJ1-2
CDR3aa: CASSFGKTGRYGYTF

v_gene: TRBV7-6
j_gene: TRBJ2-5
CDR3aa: CASSLRRQNPQETQYF

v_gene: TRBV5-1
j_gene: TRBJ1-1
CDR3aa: CASSLAWTGNTEAFF

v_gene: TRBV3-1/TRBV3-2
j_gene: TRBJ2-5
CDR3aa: CASSHSGVGETQYF

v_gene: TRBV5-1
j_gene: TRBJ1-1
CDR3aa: CASSEGQGASNTEAFF

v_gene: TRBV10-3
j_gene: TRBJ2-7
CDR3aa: CAISDSRLAVPPALYEQYF

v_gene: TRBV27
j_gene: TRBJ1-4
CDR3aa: CASSSTTGGVWPEKLFF

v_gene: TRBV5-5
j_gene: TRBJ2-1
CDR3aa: CASSLEGQDYNEQFF

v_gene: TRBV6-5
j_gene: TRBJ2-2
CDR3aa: CASSLGPAANTGELFF

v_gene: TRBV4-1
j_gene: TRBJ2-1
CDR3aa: CASSQVAGGGSREQFF

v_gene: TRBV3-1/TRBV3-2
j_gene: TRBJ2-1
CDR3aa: CASSQAGTSGIPNRFF

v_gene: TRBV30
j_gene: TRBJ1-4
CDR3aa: CAWSVGDRASEKLFF

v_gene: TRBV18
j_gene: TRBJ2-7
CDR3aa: CASSPRREYEQYF

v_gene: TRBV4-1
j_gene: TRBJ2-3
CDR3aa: CASSPLAGGPVDTQYF

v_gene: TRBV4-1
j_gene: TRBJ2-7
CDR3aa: CASSQDQRYEQYF

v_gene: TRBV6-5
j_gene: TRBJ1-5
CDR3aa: CASRPGTGYQPQHF

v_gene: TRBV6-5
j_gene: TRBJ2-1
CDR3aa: CASRSGTSGTSEQFF

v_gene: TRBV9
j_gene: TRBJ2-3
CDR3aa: CASSVGMASGGNTDTQYF